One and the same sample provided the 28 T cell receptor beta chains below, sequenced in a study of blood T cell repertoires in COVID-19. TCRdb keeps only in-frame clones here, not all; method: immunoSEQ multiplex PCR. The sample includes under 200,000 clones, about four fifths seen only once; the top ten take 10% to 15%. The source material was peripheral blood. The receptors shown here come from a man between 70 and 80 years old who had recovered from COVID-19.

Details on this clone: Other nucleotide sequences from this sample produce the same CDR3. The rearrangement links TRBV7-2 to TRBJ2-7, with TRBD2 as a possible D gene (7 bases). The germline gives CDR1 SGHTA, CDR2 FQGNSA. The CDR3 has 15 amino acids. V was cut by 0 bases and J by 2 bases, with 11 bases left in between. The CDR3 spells CASSLAGGGTYEQYF. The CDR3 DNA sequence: TGTGCCAGCAGCTTAGCGGGAGGGGGAACCTACGAGCAGTACTTC.

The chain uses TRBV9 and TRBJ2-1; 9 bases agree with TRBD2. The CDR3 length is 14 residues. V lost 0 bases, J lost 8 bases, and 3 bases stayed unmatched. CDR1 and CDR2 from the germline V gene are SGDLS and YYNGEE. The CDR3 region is CASSVVGTSYEQFF. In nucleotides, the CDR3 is TGTGCCAGCAGCGTAGTTGGGACTAGCTATGAGCAGTTCTTC.

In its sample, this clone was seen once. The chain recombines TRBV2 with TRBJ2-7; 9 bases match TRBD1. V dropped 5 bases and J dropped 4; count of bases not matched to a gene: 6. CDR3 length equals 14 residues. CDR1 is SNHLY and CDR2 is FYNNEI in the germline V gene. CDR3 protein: CASSYTGGAYEQYF. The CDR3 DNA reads TGTGCCAGCAGTTACACAGGGGGCGCTTACGAGCAGTACTTC.

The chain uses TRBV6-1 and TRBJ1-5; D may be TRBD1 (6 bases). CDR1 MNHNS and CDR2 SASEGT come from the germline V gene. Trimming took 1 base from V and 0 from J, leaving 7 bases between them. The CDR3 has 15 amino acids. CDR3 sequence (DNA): TGTGCCAGCAGTGAAGGACAGGTTAGCAATCAGCCCCAGCATTTT. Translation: CASSEGQVSNQPQHF.

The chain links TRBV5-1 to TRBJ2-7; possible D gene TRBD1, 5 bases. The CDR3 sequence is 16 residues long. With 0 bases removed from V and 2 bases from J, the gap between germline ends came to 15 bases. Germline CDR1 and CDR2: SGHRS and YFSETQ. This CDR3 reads CASSLAGRALTYEQYF. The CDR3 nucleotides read TGCGCCAGCAGCTTGGCGGGCAGGGCCTTAACCTACGAGCAGTACTTC.

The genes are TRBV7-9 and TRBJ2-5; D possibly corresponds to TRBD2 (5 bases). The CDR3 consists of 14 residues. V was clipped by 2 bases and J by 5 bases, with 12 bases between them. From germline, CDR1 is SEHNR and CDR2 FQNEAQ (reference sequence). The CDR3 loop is CASSLNLTGETQYF. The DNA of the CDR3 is TGTGCCAGCAGCTTAAATCTCACGGGGGAGACCCAGTACTTC.

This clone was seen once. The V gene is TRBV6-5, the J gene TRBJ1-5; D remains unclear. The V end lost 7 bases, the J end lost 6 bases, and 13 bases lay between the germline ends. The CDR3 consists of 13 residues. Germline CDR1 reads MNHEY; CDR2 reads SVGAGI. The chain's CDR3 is CASNKGGRQPQHF. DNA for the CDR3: TGTGCCAGCAATAAGGGAGGGCGTCAGCCCCAGCATTTT.

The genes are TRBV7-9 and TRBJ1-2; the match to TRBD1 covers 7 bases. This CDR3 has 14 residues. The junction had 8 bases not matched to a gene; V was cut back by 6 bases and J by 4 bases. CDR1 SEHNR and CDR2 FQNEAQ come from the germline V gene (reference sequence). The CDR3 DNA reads TGTGCCAGCAGTTCCCCAGGGGGTGGCTATGGCTACACCTTC. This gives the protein CASSSPGGGYGYTF.

CDR3 sequence reads: CATNIRGTTGELFF. The CDR3 coding sequence is TGTGCCACCAACATCAGGGGGACCACCGGGGAGCTGTTTTTT. V gene TRBV27 combines with J gene TRBJ2-2, with 7 nucleotides matching TRBD1. Germline CDR1 reads MNHEY; CDR2 reads SMNVEV (reference sequence). V lost 10 bases, J lost 4 bases, and 9 bases stayed unmatched. This CDR3 has 14 amino acids.

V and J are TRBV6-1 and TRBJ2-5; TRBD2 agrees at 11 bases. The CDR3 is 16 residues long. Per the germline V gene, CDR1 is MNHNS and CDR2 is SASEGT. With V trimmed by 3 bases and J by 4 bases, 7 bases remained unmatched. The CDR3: CASSEAGLAGGETQYF. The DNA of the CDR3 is TGTGCCAGCAGTGAGGCAGGTCTAGCGGGAGGAGAGACCCAGTACTTC.

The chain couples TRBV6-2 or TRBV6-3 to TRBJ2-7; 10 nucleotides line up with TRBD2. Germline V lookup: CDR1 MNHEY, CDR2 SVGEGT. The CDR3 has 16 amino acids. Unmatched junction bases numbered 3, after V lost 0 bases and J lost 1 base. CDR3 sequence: CASSYSASGRSYEQYF. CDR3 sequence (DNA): TGTGCCAGCAGTTACTCGGCTAGCGGGAGATCCTACGAGCAGTACTTC.

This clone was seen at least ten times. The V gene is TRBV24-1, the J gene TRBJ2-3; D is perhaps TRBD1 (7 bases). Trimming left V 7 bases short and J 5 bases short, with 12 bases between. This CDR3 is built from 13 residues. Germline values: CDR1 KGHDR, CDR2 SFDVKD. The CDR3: CATSLQGGDTQYF. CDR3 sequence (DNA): TGTGCCACCAGCCTGCAGGGGGGAGATACGCAGTATTTT.

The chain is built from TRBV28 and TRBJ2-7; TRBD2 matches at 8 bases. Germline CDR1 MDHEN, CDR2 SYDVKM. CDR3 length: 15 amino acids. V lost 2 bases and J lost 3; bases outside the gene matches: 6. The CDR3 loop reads CASSLPRTSFYEQYF. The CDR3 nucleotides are TGTGCCAGCAGTTTACCCCGGACTAGCTTCTACGAGCAGTACTTC.

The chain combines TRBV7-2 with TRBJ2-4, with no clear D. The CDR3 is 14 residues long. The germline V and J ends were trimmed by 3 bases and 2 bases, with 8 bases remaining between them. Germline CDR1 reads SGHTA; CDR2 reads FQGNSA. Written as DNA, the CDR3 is TGTGCCAGCAGCTTCGCGAGAACCAAAAACATTCAGTACTTC. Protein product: CASSFARTKNIQYF.

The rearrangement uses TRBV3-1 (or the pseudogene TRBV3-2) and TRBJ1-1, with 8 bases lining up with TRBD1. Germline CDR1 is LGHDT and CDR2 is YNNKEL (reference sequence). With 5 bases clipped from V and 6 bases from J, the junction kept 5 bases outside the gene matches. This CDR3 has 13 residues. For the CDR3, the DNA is TGTGCCAGCAGCGACAGGGGCCAGTCTGAAGCTTTCTTT. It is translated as CASSDRGQSEAFF.

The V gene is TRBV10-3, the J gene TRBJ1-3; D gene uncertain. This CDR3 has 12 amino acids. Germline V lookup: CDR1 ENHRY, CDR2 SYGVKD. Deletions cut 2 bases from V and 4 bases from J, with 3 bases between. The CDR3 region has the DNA TGTGCCATCAGTGAGCAGGGAAACACCATATATTTT. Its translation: CAISEQGNTIYF.

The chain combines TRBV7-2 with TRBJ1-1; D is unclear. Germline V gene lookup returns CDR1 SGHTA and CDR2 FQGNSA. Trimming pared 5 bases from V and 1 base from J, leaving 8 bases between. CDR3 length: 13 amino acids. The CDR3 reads CASSPPWNTEAFF. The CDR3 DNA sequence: TGTGCCAGCAGCCCCCCCTGGAACACTGAAGCTTTCTTT.

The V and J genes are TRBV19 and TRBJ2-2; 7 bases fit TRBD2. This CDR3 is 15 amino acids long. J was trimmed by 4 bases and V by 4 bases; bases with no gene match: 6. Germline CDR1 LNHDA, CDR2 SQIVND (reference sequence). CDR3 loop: CASSRREWGTGELFF. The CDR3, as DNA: TGTGCCAGTAGTAGGCGGGAGTGGGGCACCGGGGAGCTGTTTTTT.

The CDR3 loop is CASSVPTSGGVGYEQYF. The CDR3 bases are TGTGCCAGCAGCGTACCCACATCCGGCGGGGTGGGGTACGAGCAGTACTTC. The chain employs TRBV27 and TRBJ2-7, with D perhaps matching TRBD2 (6 bases). Germline CDR1 MNHEY, CDR2 SMNVEV (reference sequence). The CDR3 has 17 amino acids. Trimming stripped 6 bases from V and 4 bases from J, with 25 bases between.

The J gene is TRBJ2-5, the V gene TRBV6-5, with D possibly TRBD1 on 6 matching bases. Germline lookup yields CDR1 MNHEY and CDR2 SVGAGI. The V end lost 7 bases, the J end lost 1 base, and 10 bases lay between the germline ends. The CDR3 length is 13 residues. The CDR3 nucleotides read TGTGCCAGCAATCAGGGGCCCCAAGAGACCCAGTACTTC. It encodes CASNQGPQETQYF.

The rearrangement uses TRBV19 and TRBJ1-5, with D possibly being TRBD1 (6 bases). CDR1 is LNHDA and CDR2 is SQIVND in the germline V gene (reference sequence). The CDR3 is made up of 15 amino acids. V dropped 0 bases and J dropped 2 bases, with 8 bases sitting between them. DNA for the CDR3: TGTGCCAGTAGTATAGAGGGACACCGCAATCAGCCCCAGCATTTT. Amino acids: CASSIEGHRNQPQHF.

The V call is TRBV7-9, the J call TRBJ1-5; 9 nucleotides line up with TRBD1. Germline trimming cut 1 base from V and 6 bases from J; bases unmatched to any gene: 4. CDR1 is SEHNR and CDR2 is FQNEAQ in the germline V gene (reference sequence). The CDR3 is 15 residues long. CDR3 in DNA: TGTGCCAGCAGCTTAGGACAGGGGGAATTTCAGCCCCAGCATTTT. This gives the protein CASSLGQGEFQPQHF.

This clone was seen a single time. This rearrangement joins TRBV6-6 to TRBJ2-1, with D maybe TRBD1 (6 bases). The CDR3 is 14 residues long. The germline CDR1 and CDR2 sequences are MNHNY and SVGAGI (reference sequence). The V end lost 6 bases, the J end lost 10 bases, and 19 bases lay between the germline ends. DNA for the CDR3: TGTGCCAGCAGACCGGACAGAGGGCTTTTAGAGCAGTTCTTC. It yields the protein CASRPDRGLLEQFF.

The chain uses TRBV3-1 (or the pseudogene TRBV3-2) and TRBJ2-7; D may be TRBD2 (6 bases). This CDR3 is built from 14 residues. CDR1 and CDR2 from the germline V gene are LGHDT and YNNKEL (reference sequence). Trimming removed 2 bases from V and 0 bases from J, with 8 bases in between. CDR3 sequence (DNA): TGTGCCAGCAGCCAAAGGGGAGGCTCCTACGAGCAGTACTTC. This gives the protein CASSQRGGSYEQYF.

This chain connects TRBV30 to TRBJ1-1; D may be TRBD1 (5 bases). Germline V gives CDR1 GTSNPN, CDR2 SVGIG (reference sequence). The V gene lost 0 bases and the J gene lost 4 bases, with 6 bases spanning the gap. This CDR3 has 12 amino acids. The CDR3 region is CAWSVTGTEAFF. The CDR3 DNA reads TGTGCCTGGAGTGTTACAGGCACTGAAGCTTTCTTT. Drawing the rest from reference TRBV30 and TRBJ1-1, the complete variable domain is SQTIHQWPATLVQPVGSPLSLECTVEGTSNPNLYWYRQAAGRGLQLLFYSVGIGQISSEVPQNLSASRPQDRQFILSSKKLLLSDSGFYLCAWSVTGTEAFFGQGTRLTVV.

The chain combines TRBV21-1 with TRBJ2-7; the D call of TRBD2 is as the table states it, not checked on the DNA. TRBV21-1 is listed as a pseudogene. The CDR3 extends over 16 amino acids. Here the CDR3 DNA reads TGTGCCAGCAGCCCCCACTGTCCCGGAGGGGCCTACGAGCAGTACTTC. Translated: CASSPHCPGGAYEQYF.

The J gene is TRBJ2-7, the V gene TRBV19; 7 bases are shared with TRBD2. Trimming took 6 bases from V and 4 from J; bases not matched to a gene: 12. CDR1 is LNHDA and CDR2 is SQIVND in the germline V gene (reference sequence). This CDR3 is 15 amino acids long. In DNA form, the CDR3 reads TGTGCCAGTAGCCCCTTGGGGACTACTCATTACGAGCAGTACTTC. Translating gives CASSPLGTTHYEQYF.

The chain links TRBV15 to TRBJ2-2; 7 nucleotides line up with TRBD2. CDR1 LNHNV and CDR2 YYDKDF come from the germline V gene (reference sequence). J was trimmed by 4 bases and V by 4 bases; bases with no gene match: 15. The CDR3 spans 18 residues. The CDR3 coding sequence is TGTGCCACCAGCAAAGTAATGGGGCTAGCGGAGAGCACCGGGGAGCTGTTTTTT. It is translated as CATSKVMGLAESTGELFF. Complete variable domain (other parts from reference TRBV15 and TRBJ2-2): DAMVIQNPRYQVTQFGKPVTLSCSQTLNHNVMYWYQQKSSQAPKLLFHYYDKDFNNEADTPDNFQSRRPNTSFCFLDIRSPGLGDTAMYLCATSKVMGLAESTGELFFGEGSRLTVL.